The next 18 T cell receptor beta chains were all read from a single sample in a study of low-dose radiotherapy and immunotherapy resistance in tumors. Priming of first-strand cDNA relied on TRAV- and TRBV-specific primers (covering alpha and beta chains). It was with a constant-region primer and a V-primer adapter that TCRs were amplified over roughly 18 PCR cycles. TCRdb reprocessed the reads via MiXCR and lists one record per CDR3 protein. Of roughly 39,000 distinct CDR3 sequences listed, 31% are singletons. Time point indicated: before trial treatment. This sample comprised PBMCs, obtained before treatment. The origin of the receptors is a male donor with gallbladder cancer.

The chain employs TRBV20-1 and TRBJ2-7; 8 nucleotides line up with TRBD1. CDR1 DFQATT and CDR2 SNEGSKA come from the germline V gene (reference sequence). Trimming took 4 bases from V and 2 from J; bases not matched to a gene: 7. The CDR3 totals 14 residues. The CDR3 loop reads CSAMRTGGTYEQYF. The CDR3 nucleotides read TGCAGTGCTATGAGAACAGGGGGAACCTACGAGCAGTACTTC.

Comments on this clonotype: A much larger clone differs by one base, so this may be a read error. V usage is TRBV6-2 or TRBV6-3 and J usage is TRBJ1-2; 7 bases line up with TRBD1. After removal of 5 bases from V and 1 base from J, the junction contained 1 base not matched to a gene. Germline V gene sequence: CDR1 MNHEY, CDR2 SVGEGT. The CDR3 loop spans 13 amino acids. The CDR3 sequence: CASSGDSNYGYTF. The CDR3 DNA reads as TGTGCCAGCAGTGGGGACAGTAACTATGGCTACACCTTC.

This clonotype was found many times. The CDR3 here is CASSLPAKVQQFF. CDR3 nucleotides: TGTGCCAGCAGTTTACCAGCGAAGGTTCAGCAGTTCTTC. This rearrangement joins TRBV12-3 or TRBV12-4 to TRBJ2-1; D gene uncertain. V lost 2 bases, J lost 11 bases, and 13 bases lay in between. This CDR3 comprises 13 residues.

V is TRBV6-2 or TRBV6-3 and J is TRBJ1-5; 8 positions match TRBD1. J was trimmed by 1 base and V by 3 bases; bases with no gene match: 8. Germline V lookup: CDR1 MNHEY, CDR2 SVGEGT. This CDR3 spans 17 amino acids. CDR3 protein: CASSYPTGARSNQPQHF. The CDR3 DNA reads TGTGCCAGCAGTTATCCGACAGGGGCTCGCAGCAATCAGCCCCAGCATTTT.

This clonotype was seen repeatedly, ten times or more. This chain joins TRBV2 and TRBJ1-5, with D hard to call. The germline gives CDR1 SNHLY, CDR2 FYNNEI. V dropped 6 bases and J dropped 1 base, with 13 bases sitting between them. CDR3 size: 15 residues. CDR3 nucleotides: TGTGCCAGCAGGGAGAAGGATTTAAGCAATCAGCCCCAGCATTTT. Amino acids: CASREKDLSNQPQHF.

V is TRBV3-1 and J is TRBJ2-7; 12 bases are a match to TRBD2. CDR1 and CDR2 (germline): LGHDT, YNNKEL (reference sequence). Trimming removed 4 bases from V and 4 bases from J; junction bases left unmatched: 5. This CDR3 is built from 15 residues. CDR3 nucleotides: TGTGCCAGCAGCCCCCTCGGACTAGCGGGGTACGAGCAGTACTTC. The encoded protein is CASSPLGLAGYEQYF.

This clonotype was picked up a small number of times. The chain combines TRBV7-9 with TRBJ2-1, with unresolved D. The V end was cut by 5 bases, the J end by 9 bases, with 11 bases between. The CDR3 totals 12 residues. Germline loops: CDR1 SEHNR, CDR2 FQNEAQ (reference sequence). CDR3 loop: CASSLPDGEQFF. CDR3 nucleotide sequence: TGTGCCAGCAGCCTTCCTGATGGTGAGCAGTTCTTC.

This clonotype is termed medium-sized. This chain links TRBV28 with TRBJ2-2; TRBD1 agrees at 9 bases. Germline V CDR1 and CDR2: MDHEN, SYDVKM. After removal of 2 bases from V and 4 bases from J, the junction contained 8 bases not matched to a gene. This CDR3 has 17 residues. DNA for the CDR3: TGTGCCAGCAGTTTACCCACAGGGGGCGGTAGCACCGGGGAGCTGTTTTTT. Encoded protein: CASSLPTGGGSTGELFF.

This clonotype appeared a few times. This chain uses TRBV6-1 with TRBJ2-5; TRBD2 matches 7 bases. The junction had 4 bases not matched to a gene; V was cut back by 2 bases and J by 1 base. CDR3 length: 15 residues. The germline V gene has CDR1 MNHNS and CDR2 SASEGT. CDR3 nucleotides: TGTGCCAGCAGTGAATTAGCGGGCTCCCAAGAGACCCAGTACTTC. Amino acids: CASSELAGSQETQYF.

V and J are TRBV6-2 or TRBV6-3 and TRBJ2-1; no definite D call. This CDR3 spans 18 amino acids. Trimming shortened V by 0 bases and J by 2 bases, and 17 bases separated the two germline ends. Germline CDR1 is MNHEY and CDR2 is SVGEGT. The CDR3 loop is CASSYSSSRPYAYNEQFF. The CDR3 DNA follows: TGTGCCAGCAGTTACTCTTCCTCTAGACCCTACGCCTACAATGAGCAGTTCTTC.

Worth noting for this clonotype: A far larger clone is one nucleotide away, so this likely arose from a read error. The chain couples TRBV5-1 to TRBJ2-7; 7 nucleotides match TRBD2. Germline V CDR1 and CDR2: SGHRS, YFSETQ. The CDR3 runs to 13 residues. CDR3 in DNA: TGTGCCAGCAGCTTGGGGGGGGAAGCCGAGCAGTACTTC. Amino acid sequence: CASSLGGEAEQYF.

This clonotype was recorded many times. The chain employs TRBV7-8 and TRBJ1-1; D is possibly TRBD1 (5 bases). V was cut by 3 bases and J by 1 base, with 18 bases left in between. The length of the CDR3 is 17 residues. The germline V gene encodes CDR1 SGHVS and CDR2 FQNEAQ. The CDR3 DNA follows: TGTGCCAGCAGCTTTTTTTCGGTGGGGGGAACGAACACTGAAGCTTTCTTT. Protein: CASSFFSVGGTNTEAFF.

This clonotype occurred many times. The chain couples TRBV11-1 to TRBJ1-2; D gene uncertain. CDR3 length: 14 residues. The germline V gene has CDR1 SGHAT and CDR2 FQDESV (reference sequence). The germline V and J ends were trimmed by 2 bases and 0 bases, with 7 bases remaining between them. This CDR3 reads CASSLSGTNYGYTF. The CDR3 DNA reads TGTGCCAGCAGCTTATCTGGGACTAACTATGGCTACACCTTC.

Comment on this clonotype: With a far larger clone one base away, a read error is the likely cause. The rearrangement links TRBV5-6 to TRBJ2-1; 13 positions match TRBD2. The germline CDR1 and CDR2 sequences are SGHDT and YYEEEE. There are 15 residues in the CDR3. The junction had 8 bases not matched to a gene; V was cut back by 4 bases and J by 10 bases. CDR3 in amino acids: CASSPGLAGRYEQFF. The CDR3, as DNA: TGTGCCAGCAGCCCGGGACTAGCGGGAAGATACGAGCAGTTCTTC.

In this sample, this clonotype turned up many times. Here the CDR3 reads CASSQGYENVSPLHF. The CDR3 DNA is TGTGCCAGCAGCCAAGGGTATGAAAATGTTTCACCCCTCCACTTT. The rearrangement uses TRBV3-1 and TRBJ1-6, with unresolved D. This CDR3 has 15 amino acids. CDR1 is LGHDT, CDR2 YNNKEL, per germline (reference sequence). Between the trimmed V and J ends, which lost 1 base and 9 bases, there was a span of 13 bases. Full variable domain (rest looked up from reference TRBV3-1 and TRBJ1-6): DTAVSQTPKYLVTQMGNDKSIKCEQNLGHDTMYWYKQDSKKFLKIMFSYNNKELIINETVPNRFSPKSPDKAHLNLHINSLELGDSAVYFCASSQGYENVSPLHFGNGTRLTVT.

The CDR3 DNA reads as TGTGCCAGCACGGTGGGGGACAGGGTCGTCACCGGGGAGCTGTTTTTT. It specifies CASTVGDRVVTGELFF. V gene TRBV12-3 or TRBV12-4 combines with J gene TRBJ2-2, with 9 bases that match TRBD1. The CDR3 covers 16 residues. V lost 7 bases, J lost 4 bases, and 10 bases stayed unmatched.

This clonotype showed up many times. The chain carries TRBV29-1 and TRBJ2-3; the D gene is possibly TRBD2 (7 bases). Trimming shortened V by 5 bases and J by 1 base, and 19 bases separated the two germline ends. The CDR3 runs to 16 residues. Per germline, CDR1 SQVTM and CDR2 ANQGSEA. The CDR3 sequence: CSVSWGALARTDTQYF. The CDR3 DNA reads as TGCAGCGTTTCTTGGGGGGCACTAGCGCGCACAGATACGCAGTATTTT.

CDR3 sequence: CASRPGLAGGSYNEQFF. In DNA, the CDR3 is TGTGCCTCCAGGCCGGGACTAGCGGGGGGATCCTACAATGAGCAGTTCTTC. The genes are TRBV27 and TRBJ2-1; TRBD2 agrees at 15 bases. After removal of 11 bases from V and 1 base from J, the junction contained 9 bases not matched to a gene. Germline CDR1 reads MNHEY; CDR2 reads SMNVEV (reference sequence). This CDR3 region has 17 residues.